This T cell receptor (beta chain) was sequenced during a study of human T cells and chemical hapten exposure. Study-level information: The patient population, which was mostly female, had alopecia areata, totalis or universalis.

The CDR3 runs 13 residues. Per the germline V gene, CDR1 is MNHEY and CDR2 is SVGEGT. V was clipped by 2 bases and J by 4 bases, with 9 bases between them. Specified time point: pre-sensitization, week 0. Treatment reported: therapeutic diphenylcyclopropenone sensitization with weekly scalp DPC. It was the library that attached unique molecular identifiers to individual cDNA molecules. The authors' processing: The median was about 100,000 TCRs per sample, ranging about 20,000 to 700,000. TCRdb re-derived calls from the RACE reads in MiXCR, one entry per CDR3 protein. The V and J calls reflect TCRdb's pipeline rather than the authors' work. This repertoire shows about 51,000 distinct CDR3 sequences, 9.4% found once; its top ten account for around 15%.

The chain carries TRBV6-2 or TRBV6-3 and TRBJ2-7; D is possibly TRBD1 (5 bases). This sequence originates from a woman aged 40 to 50 with alopecia areata. Some clones in this sample may be carry-over from other donors' samples. The sample in question was whole blood, obtained in connection with sensitization to the hapten diphenylcyclopropenone (DPC). The CDR3 nucleotides are TGTGCCAGCAGTTACGGGGCGAGATACGAGCAGTACTTC. It specifies CASSYGARYEQYF.